The T cell receptor beta chain under discussion was sequenced for a study of control samples from healthy donors and cancer patients. Method: immunoSEQ multiplex PCR; TCRdb's copy keeps in-frame clones and lacks some. In the table there are 90,000 to 130,000 clones, approximately 82% of which are singletons. Germline V gene lookup returns CDR1 MGHRA and CDR2 YSYEKL. This CDR3 is built from 15 residues. Trimming left V 6 bases short and J 6 bases short, with 18 bases between. Sequences were obtained from blood. The chain joins TRBV4-1 to TRBJ2-1, with a possible D match to TRBD2 (6 bases). This receptor was taken from a man between 18 and 35 years old in good health. The CDR3 coding sequence is TGCGCCAGCAGGTCCGCGGGGTCAGCAACCAATGAGCAGTTCTTC. Protein: CASRSAGSATNEQFF.